The rows below give T cell receptor beta chains drawn from one sample of a study of sequential checkpoint blockade in melanoma. Clones were read by immunoSEQ multiplex PCR, and TCRdb kept only the in-frame ones, dropping some. The top ten hold 6% to 7% of the sample, which has a few thousand clones, about 40% seen once. This specimen consisted of tumor tissue (inferred from file names), obtained from a patient given nivolumab and ipilimumab in sequence. All receptors derive from a human donor with melanoma. Both conserved end residues are part of each CDR3.

V	J	CDR3
TRBV19	TRBJ1-1	CASSRDGTLNTEAFF
TRBV11-3	TRBJ2-5	CASSLGAGTGEETQYF
TRBV6-8	TRBJ2-5	CASRGLAAQETQYF
TRBV19	TRBJ2-7	CASSISWVGGTSYEQYF
TRBV7-4	TRBJ2-2	CASSLGTSVTTGELFF
TRBV7-5	TRBJ2-3	CASSRTGGTDTQYF
TRBV6-8	TRBJ2-7	CASSAAGRRDEQYF
TRBV5-1	TRBJ2-7	CASSLVGQTTYEQYF
TRBV6-1	TRBJ2-7	CASSEVGTREGEQYF
TRBV6-8	TRBJ1-2	CASSLPGPGGYTF
TRBV28	TRBJ1-2	CASSIYSQTGVRGYTF
TRBV19	TRBJ2-3	CASSIDGGSTDTQYF
TRBV14	TRBJ2-3	CASSQDLGDTQYF
TRBV6-8	TRBJ2-3	CASRSGRSTDTQYF
TRBV19	TRBJ2-5	CASSISHGRQETQYF
TRBV25-1	TRBJ1-4	CASSTGQGLSEKLFF
TRBV12-5	TRBJ2-7	CASAGVSYEQYF
TRBV1	TRBJ1-2	CASSQVGGRYYGYTF
TRBV10-3	TRBJ2-1	CAISESGNEQFF
TRBV12-2	TRBJ1-1	CAGIQGQANTEAFF
TRBV28	TRBJ2-7	CASSAGGTGIYEQYF
TRBV7-1	TRBJ1-3	CASSGASGNTIYF
TRBV6-8	TRBJ1-5	CASSYSLDSPYSNQPQHF
TRBV6-8	TRBJ2-2	CASRPGQGTQGELFF
TRBV6-8	TRBJ1-1	CASSEGQGYTEAFF
TRBV11-3	TRBJ1-5	CASTPAISNQPQHF